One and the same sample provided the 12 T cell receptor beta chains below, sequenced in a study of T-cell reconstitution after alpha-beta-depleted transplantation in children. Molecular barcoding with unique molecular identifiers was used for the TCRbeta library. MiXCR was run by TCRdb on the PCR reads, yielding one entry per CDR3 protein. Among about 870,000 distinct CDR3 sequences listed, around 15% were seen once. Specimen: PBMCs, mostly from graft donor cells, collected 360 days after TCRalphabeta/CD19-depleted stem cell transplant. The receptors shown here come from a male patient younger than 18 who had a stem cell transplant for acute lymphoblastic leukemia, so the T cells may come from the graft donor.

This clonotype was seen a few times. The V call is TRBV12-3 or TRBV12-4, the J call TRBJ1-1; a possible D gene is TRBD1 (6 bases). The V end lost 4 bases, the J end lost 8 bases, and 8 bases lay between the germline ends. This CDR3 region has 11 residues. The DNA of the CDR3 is TGTGCCAGCAGTTCCGGGACAGAAGCTTTCTTT. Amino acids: CASSSGTEAFF.

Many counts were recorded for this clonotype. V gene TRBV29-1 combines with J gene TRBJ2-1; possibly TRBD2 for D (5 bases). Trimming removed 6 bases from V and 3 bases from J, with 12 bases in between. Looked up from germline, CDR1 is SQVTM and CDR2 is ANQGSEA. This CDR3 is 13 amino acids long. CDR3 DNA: TGCAGCGTCGTTACGGACTTCTACAATGAGCAGTTCTTC. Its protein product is CSVVTDFYNEQFF.

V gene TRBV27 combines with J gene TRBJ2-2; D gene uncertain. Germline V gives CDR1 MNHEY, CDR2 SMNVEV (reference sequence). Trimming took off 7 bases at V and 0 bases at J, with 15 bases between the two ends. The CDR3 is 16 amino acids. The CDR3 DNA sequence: TGTGCCAGCACTCCAATAGACAAGGCGAACACCGGGGAGCTGTTTTTT. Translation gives CASTPIDKANTGELFF.

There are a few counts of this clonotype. The CDR3: CASAASLGYQPQHF. The CDR3 DNA reads TGCGCCAGCGCCGCCAGTTTGGGATATCAGCCCCAGCATTTT. V is TRBV5-1 and J is TRBJ1-5; D gene unclear. Germline loops: CDR1 SGHRS, CDR2 YFSETQ. The V end lost 7 bases, the J end lost 5 bases, and 16 bases lay between the germline ends. This CDR3 comprises 14 residues. The full variable domain, rest sourced from reference TRBV5-1 and TRBJ1-5, is KAGVTQTPRYLIKTRGQQVTLSCSPISGHRSVSWYQQTPGQGLQFLFEYFSETQRNKGNFPGRFSGRQFSNSRSEMNVSTLELGDSALYLCASAASLGYQPQHFGDGTRLSIL.

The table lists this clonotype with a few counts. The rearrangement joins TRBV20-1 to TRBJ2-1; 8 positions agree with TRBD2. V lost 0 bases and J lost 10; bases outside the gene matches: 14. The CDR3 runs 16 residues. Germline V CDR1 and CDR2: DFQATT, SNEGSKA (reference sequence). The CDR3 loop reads CSAREGGQGRLAEQFF. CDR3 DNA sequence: TGCAGTGCTAGAGAGGGGGGGCAGGGCAGACTAGCGGAGCAGTTCTTC.

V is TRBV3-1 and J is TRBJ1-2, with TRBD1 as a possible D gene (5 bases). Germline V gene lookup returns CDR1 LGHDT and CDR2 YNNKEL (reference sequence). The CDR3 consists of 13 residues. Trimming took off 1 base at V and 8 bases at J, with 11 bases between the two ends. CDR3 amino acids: CASSQAGSGGYTF. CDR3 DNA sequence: TGTGCCAGCAGCCAAGCAGGGTCCGGCGGCTACACCTTC.

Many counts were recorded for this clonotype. For the CDR3, the DNA is TGCGCCAGCAGCTTGGGCGGAGAAGAGACCCAGTACTTC. This sequence encodes CASSLGGEETQYF. The gene calls are TRBV5-1 and TRBJ2-5, with D unresolved. Trimming removed 0 bases from V and 3 bases from J, with 6 bases in between. Germline values: CDR1 SGHRS, CDR2 YFSETQ. The CDR3 is 13 residues long.

The CDR3: CASSLGGRDNQPQHF. The DNA for the CDR3 is TGCGCCAGCAGCTTGGGAGGAAGGGACAATCAGCCCCAGCATTTT. The V and J genes are TRBV5-1 and TRBJ1-5; no definite D call. CDR1 and CDR2 (germline): SGHRS, YFSETQ. This CDR3 region has 15 residues. With 0 bases removed from V and 3 bases from J, the gap between germline ends came to 10 bases.

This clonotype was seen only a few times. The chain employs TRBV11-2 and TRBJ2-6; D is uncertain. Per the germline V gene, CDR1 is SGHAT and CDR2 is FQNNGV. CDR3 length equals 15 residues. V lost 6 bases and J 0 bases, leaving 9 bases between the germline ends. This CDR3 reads CASRDVTSGANVLTF. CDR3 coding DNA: TGTGCCAGCAGGGATGTTACCTCTGGGGCCAACGTCCTGACTTTC.

Written as DNA, the CDR3 is TGCGCCAGCAGCTTGGCTCCGGGCGGGGCGACGGCGGCTTTCTTT. This sequence encodes CASSLAPGGATAAFF. This chain connects TRBV5-1 to TRBJ1-1; tentatively, D is TRBD1 (5 bases). Trimming removed 0 bases from V and 11 bases from J, with 20 bases in between. The CDR3 spans 15 residues. CDR1 is SGHRS, CDR2 YFSETQ, per germline.

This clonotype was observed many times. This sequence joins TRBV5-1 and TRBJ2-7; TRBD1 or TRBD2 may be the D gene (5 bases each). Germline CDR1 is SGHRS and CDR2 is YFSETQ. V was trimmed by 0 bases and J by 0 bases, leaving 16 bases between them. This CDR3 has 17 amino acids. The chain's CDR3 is CASSLGDQGFTSYEQYF. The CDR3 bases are TGCGCCAGCAGCTTGGGGGACCAGGGATTTACCTCCTACGAGCAGTACTTC.

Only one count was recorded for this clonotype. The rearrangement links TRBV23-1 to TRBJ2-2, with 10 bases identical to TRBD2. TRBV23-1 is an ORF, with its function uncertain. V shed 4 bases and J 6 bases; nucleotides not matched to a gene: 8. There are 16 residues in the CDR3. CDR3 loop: CASSLGLAGVAGELFF. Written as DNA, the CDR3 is TGCGCCAGCAGTCTAGGGCTAGCGGGAGTGGCCGGGGAGCTGTTTTTT.